Listed here is a single T cell receptor beta chain. Its antigen is unknown. This entry is derived from a study of T-cell reconstitution after alpha-beta-depleted transplantation in children. Study observations and caveats: T-cell counts and diversity at one year following transplant were attributed mainly to newly produced T cells. Several hundred expanded graft clones reportedly gave rise to the alpha-beta T cells present about two months after transplant.

The library targeted TCRbeta and was prepared with unique molecular identifiers. One entry per CDR3 protein, called by TCRdb with MiXCR from the PCR reads. The table includes a few hundred thousand distinct CDR3 sequences, 27% detected once. V lost 1 base and J lost 5, with 9 bases in between. There are 14 residues in the CDR3. Germline V lookup: CDR1 SEHNR, CDR2 FQNEAQ (reference sequence). The origin of this receptor is a boy under two years old with Wiskott-Aldrich syndrome, due to receive a stem cell transplant. This specimen was PBMCs, taken before TCRalphabeta/CD19-depleted stem cell transplant. This chain links TRBV7-9 with TRBJ2-4, with D possibly TRBD2 on 5 matching bases. The DNA for the CDR3 is TGTGCCAGCAGCTTAGTTGGGCGGGAAAACATTCAGTACTTC. It encodes CASSLVGRENIQYF. The whole variable domain, filled in from reference TRBV7-9 and TRBJ2-4, reads DTGVSQNPRHKITKRGQNVTFRCDPISEHNRLYWYRQTLGQGPEFLTYFQNEAQLEKSRLLSDRFSAERPKGSFSTLEIQRTEQGDSAMYLCASSLVGRENIQYFGAGTRLSVL.